This T cell receptor beta chain emerged from a study of T-cell memory formation after mild COVID-19. Overall study context: TCR clusters showed largely donor specificity. Study-wide results and limits: Contracting CD4+ clones lay largely in CM and EM, with CD8+ ones residing in EMRA. That cross-reactive memory joined was suggested by some responding clones appearing in pre-infection memory.

Germline V gives CDR1 SEHNR, CDR2 FQNEAQ (reference sequence). V dropped 8 bases and J dropped 8 bases, with 19 bases sitting between them. The CDR3 is 14 amino acids. In the case of this clonotype: What it binds is unknown.

Barcoded TCR alpha and TCR beta cDNA libraries with UMIs came from 5'RACE using constant-segment primers. TCRdb redid the calling of the 5' RACE reads with MiXCR, one entry per CDR3 protein. The table lists around 200,000 distinct CDR3 sequences, about a fifth of them singletons. The origin of this receptor is an adult woman who had mild COVID-19 (a few samples of this study predate the infection). Cell type and time point are not known. V gene TRBV7-9 combines with J gene TRBJ2-1; D gene uncertain. The sequencing sample was made of PBMCs or a T cell subset sorted from them (not recorded which). The CDR3 DNA follows: TGTGCCAGCGGACCGGGCGTACCTACGGATGAGCAGTTCTTC. Translating gives CASGPGVPTDEQFF.